Listed here are 25 T cell receptor beta chains from one sample, sequenced in a study of blood T cell repertoires in COVID-19. Sequencing used immunoSEQ multiplex PCR; TCRdb keeps in-frame clones, though not all of them. The sample holds fewer than 120,000 clones, 88% seen once. The source material was peripheral blood. These receptors were obtained from a woman between 45 and 60 years old with acute or convalescent COVID-19.

The CDR3 protein is CASSLNRQGDQPQHF. Here the CDR3 DNA reads TGTGCCAGCAGCTTAAATAGGCAGGGTGACCAGCCCCAGCATTTT. This rearrangement joins TRBV7-9 to TRBJ1-5, with D maybe TRBD1 (5 bases). V was trimmed by 2 bases and J by 7 bases, leaving 15 bases between them. The germline V gene has CDR1 SEHNR and CDR2 FQNEAQ (reference sequence). The CDR3 extends over 15 amino acids. The full variable domain, its missing parts supplied by reference TRBV7-9 and TRBJ1-5, is DTGVSQNPRHKITKRGQNVTFRCDPISEHNRLYWYRQTLGQGPEFLTYFQNEAQLEKSRLLSDRFSAERPKGSFSTLEIQRTEQGDSAMYLCASSLNRQGDQPQHFGDGTRLSIL.

The gene calls are TRBV5-1 and TRBJ1-1, with 9 nucleotides matching TRBD1. V lost 4 bases and J lost 1; bases outside the gene matches: 2. Per the germline V gene, CDR1 is SGHRS and CDR2 is YFSETQ. The CDR3 covers 14 residues. CDR3 amino acids: CASSRTGENTEAFF. CDR3 coding DNA: TGCGCCAGCAGCCGGACAGGGGAGAACACTGAAGCTTTCTTT. The full variable domain, rest sourced from reference TRBV5-1 and TRBJ1-1, is KAGVTQTPRYLIKTRGQQVTLSCSPISGHRSVSWYQQTPGQGLQFLFEYFSETQRNKGNFPGRFSGRQFSNSRSEMNVSTLELGDSALYLCASSRTGENTEAFFGQGTRLTVV.

J is TRBJ2-2 and V is TRBV19; D is possibly TRBD1 (6 bases). The germline gives CDR1 LNHDA, CDR2 SQIVND (reference sequence). The germline V and J ends were trimmed by 3 bases and 0 bases, with 11 bases remaining between them. The CDR3 sequence is 16 residues long. The CDR3 here is CASSIQGTSNTGELFF. As DNA, the CDR3 is TGTGCCAGTAGTATTCAGGGGACATCGAACACCGGGGAGCTGTTTTTT.

The genes are TRBV4-1 and TRBJ2-3, with 11 bases identical to TRBD2. The CDR3 consists of 15 residues. Germline assignment: CDR1 MGHRA and CDR2 YSYEKL. The trim removed 0 bases at V and 6 bases at J, leaving 2 bases unmatched. This CDR3 reads CASSQDLAGGDTQYF. Written as DNA, the CDR3 is TGCGCCAGCAGCCAAGATTTAGCGGGAGGGGATACGCAGTATTTT.

The chain is built from TRBV30 and TRBJ2-1, with TRBD2 matching over 13 bases. V was pared by 0 bases and J by 7 bases, with 6 bases of the junction left unmatched. The CDR3 has 16 amino acids. The germline V gene encodes CDR1 GTSNPN and CDR2 SVGIG (reference sequence). CDR3 loop: CAWSVLGTSGINEQFF. The CDR3 nucleotides are TGTGCCTGGAGTGTACTAGGGACTAGCGGGATTAATGAGCAGTTCTTC.

The genes are TRBV19 and TRBJ2-2, with 10 bases aligning to TRBD2. Germline-derived CDR1 and CDR2 are LNHDA and SQIVND (reference sequence). V shed 5 bases and J 6 bases; nucleotides not matched to a gene: 9. This CDR3 has 16 amino acids. DNA for the CDR3: TGTGCCAGTAGTGCCCCTAGCGGGAGTTCCCCCGGGGAGCTGTTTTTT. It specifies CASSAPSGSSPGELFF. Drawing the rest from reference TRBV19 and TRBJ2-2, the complete variable domain is DGGITQSPKYLFRKEGQNVTLSCEQNLNHDAMYWYRQDPGQGLRLIYYSQIVNDFQKGDIAEGYSVSREKKESFPLTVTSAQKNPTAFYLCASSAPSGSSPGELFFGEGSRLTVL.

This CDR3 reads CASSVRLAGGPRTGELFF. DNA of the CDR3: TGTGCCAGTAGCGTACGACTAGCGGGAGGGCCTCGTACCGGGGAGCTGTTTTTT. V and J are TRBV19 and TRBJ2-2, with TRBD2 matching over 14 bases. V shed 6 bases, J shed 5 bases, and the junction held 11 bases outside the gene matches. CDR3 length: 18 amino acids. Germline CDR1 is LNHDA and CDR2 is SQIVND (reference sequence).

The rearrangement links TRBV28 to TRBJ2-7; 7 bases agree with TRBD2. The CDR3 consists of 15 residues. The trim removed 10 bases at V and 5 bases at J, leaving 17 bases unmatched. The germline CDR1 and CDR2 sequences are MDHEN and SYDVKM. CDR3 nucleotide sequence: TGTGCCATCAAACCTGCTCTGGCGGGGGTAGACGAGCAGTACTTC. Residues: CAIKPALAGVDEQYF. Variable domain in full (rest from reference TRBV28 and TRBJ2-7): DVKVTQSSRYLVKRTGEKVFLECVQDMDHENMFWYRQDPGLGLRLIYFSYDVKMKEKGDIPEGYSVSREKKERFSLILESASTNQTSMYLCAIKPALAGVDEQYFGPGTRLTVT.

The chain combines TRBV3-1 (or the pseudogene TRBV3-2) with TRBJ2-5; 7 positions agree with TRBD1. Germline V lookup: CDR1 LGHDT, CDR2 YNNKEL (reference sequence). The CDR3 spans 15 residues. V trimming: 1 base; J trimming: 2 bases; junction bases outside the gene matches: 4. CDR3 sequence: CASSQGDRAQETQYF. For the CDR3, the DNA is TGTGCCAGCAGCCAAGGAGACAGGGCACAAGAGACCCAGTACTTC.

This chain uses TRBV29-1 with TRBJ2-5; D remains unclear. The CDR3 is 13 residues long. V was cut by 6 bases and J by 5 bases, with 16 bases left in between. From germline, CDR1 is SQVTM and CDR2 ANQGSEA. Here the CDR3 DNA reads TGCAGCGTCGACCACCGGATCGGGGAGACCCAGTACTTC. Protein sequence: CSVDHRIGETQYF.

V and J are TRBV7-2 and TRBJ2-3, with 10 nucleotides matching TRBD2. In germline, CDR1 is SGHTA, CDR2 FQGNSA. The ends lost 1 base at V and 7 bases at J; junction bases unmatched: 14. This CDR3 has 18 amino acids. CDR3 sequence (DNA): TGTGCCAGCAGCTTAGGGGGCCTAAGCGGGAGGGCCTTAAATACGCAGTATTTT. Amino acids: CASSLGGLSGRALNTQYF.

This clone has just one count. CDR3 in amino acids: CASSPGSGGTYEQYF. CDR3 nucleotides: TGTGCCAGCAGCCCAGGTAGCGGGGGAACCTACGAGCAGTACTTC. The V gene is TRBV6-5, the J gene TRBJ2-7; TRBD2 matches 9 bases. With V trimmed by 6 bases and J by 2 bases, 8 bases remained unmatched. Germline V lookup: CDR1 MNHEY, CDR2 SVGAGI. CDR3 length: 15 amino acids.

The CDR3 DNA reads TGTGCCAGCAGCCAAGGACGAGCGCCCCGGGGGACCCAGTACTTC. This gives the protein CASSQGRAPRGTQYF. The genes are TRBV3-1 (or the pseudogene TRBV3-2) and TRBJ2-5, with TRBD2 as a possible D gene (5 bases). V gave up 1 base and J gave up 7 bases, with 16 bases separating them. Germline V gene sequence: CDR1 LGHDT, CDR2 YNNKEL (reference sequence). The CDR3 spans 15 residues.

J is TRBJ1-6 and V is TRBV5-1, with 7 bases identical to TRBD1. V was pared by 5 bases and J by 7 bases, with 15 bases of the junction left unmatched. This CDR3 is 17 amino acids long. Germline V CDR1 and CDR2: SGHRS, YFSETQ. DNA for the CDR3: TGCGCCAGCAGGCCACCTCGCGGGCAGGGGGGAAATTCACCCCTCCACTTT. Translating gives CASRPPRGQGGNSPLHF. Variable domain in full (rest from reference TRBV5-1 and TRBJ1-6): KAGVTQTPRYLIKTRGQQVTLSCSPISGHRSVSWYQQTPGQGLQFLFEYFSETQRNKGNFPGRFSGRQFSNSRSEMNVSTLELGDSALYLCASRPPRGQGGNSPLHFGNGTRLTVT.

V usage is TRBV28 and J usage is TRBJ2-5; D perhaps matches TRBD2 (6 bases). V was shortened by 2 bases and J by 7 bases, with 11 bases between the two germline ends. Germline V gives CDR1 MDHEN, CDR2 SYDVKM. The CDR3 loop spans 13 amino acids. The DNA of the CDR3 is TGTGCCAGCAGTTTAGTACTGGAGGGGACCCAGTACTTC. Its translation: CASSLVLEGTQYF.

The chain combines TRBV7-2 with TRBJ2-3, with D possibly TRBD2 on 5 matching bases. In germline, CDR1 is SGHTA, CDR2 FQGNSA. With 0 bases removed from V and 1 base from J, the gap between germline ends came to 8 bases. There are 15 residues in the CDR3. CDR3 DNA: TGTGCCAGCAGCTTAGCTGCTAGCCGCACAGATACGCAGTATTTT. Encoded protein: CASSLAASRTDTQYF.

The chain couples TRBV6-2 or TRBV6-3 to TRBJ2-6, with 7 positions matching TRBD2. CDR3 length: 16 amino acids. Germline V gene data show CDR1 as MNHEY and CDR2 as SVGEGT. Germline trimming cut 6 bases from V and 1 base from J; bases unmatched to any gene: 6. For the CDR3, the DNA is TGTGCCAGCAGCCATCAGGGAGGGTCTGGGGCCAACGTCCTGACTTTC. Its translation is CASSHQGGSGANVLTF.

J is TRBJ1-6 and V is TRBV5-6, with 9 bases lining up with TRBD1. Unmatched junction bases numbered 11, after V lost 4 bases and J lost 9 bases. Germline V gives CDR1 SGHDT, CDR2 YYEEEE. The length of the CDR3 is 16 residues. CDR3 sequence reads: CASSPRDREVSSPLHF. In DNA form, the CDR3 reads TGTGCCAGCAGCCCCCGGGACAGGGAAGTCAGTTCACCCCTCCACTTT.

This clone turned up a few times. This chain uses TRBV15 with TRBJ2-2; 11 nucleotides match TRBD1. Germline V CDR1 and CDR2: LNHNV, YYDKDF (reference sequence). The CDR3 is made up of 14 amino acids. V shed 2 bases and J 13 bases; nucleotides not matched to a gene: 6. The CDR3 is CATSRFGQGAGLFF. Here the CDR3 DNA reads TGTGCCACCAGCAGATTTGGACAGGGGGCGGGGCTGTTTTTT. Drawing the rest from reference TRBV15 and TRBJ2-2, the complete variable domain is DAMVIQNPRYQVTQFGKPVTLSCSQTLNHNVMYWYQQKSSQAPKLLFHYYDKDFNNEADTPDNFQSRRPNTSFCFLDIRSPGLGDTAMYLCATSRFGQGAGLFFGEGSRLTVL.

The count of this clone is one. The rearrangement joins TRBV10-1 to TRBJ2-3; D might be TRBD2 (5 bases). Germline V gene data show CDR1 as WNHNN and CDR2 as SYGVQD (reference sequence). The V end lost 5 bases, the J end lost 2 bases, and 11 bases lay between the germline ends. The CDR3 is 14 amino acids. The CDR3 reads CASSQDGNTDTQYF. The CDR3 DNA sequence: TGCGCCAGCAGTCAGGACGGGAACACAGATACGCAGTATTTT.

The V gene is TRBV2, the J gene TRBJ1-5; 7 bases agree with TRBD1. Per germline, CDR1 SNHLY and CDR2 FYNNEI. The CDR3 is made up of 14 amino acids. Trimming removed 1 base from V and 7 bases from J; junction bases left unmatched: 4. CDR3 sequence: CASSEGRGIQPQHF. The CDR3 DNA is TGTGCCAGCAGTGAAGGCAGGGGGATCCAGCCCCAGCATTTT.

The chain employs TRBV28 and TRBJ2-1, with TRBD2 matching over 8 bases. Germline CDR1 MDHEN, CDR2 SYDVKM. Trimming removed 4 bases from V and 0 bases from J; junction bases left unmatched: 11. The CDR3 extends over 18 amino acids. The CDR3 nucleotides read TGTGCCAGCAGTTCTACAGGACTAGCTCAGAGCTCCTACAATGAGCAGTTCTTC. Its translation is CASSSTGLAQSSYNEQFF.

V usage is TRBV3-1 (or the pseudogene TRBV3-2) and J usage is TRBJ2-2, with 13 nucleotides matching TRBD2. The junction had 5 bases not matched to a gene; V was cut back by 5 bases and J by 5 bases. CDR3 size: 16 residues. Germline CDR1 and CDR2: LGHDT and YNNKEL (reference sequence). Written as DNA, the CDR3 is TGTGCCAGCAGCTTGAGGACTAGCGGGGGTACCGGGGAGCTGTTTTTT. It is translated as CASSLRTSGGTGELFF.

The rearrangement links TRBV15 to TRBJ1-6; the D is unclear. Germline V CDR1 and CDR2: LNHNV, YYDKDF (reference sequence). The CDR3 runs 14 residues. Trimming stripped 1 base from V and 5 bases from J, with 6 bases between. CDR3 sequence reads: CATSRAQNNSPLHF. The CDR3 region has the DNA TGTGCCACCAGCAGAGCGCAGAATAATTCACCCCTCCACTTT.

The V gene is TRBV9, the J gene TRBJ2-7; D ambiguous. The length of the CDR3 is 16 residues. The V end lost 1 base, the J end lost 0 bases, and 14 bases lay between the germline ends. Per the germline V gene, CDR1 is SGDLS and CDR2 is YYNGEE. CDR3 residues: CASSVLSVSSSYEQYF. CDR3 in DNA: TGTGCCAGCAGCGTATTATCGGTGTCGAGCTCCTACGAGCAGTACTTC.